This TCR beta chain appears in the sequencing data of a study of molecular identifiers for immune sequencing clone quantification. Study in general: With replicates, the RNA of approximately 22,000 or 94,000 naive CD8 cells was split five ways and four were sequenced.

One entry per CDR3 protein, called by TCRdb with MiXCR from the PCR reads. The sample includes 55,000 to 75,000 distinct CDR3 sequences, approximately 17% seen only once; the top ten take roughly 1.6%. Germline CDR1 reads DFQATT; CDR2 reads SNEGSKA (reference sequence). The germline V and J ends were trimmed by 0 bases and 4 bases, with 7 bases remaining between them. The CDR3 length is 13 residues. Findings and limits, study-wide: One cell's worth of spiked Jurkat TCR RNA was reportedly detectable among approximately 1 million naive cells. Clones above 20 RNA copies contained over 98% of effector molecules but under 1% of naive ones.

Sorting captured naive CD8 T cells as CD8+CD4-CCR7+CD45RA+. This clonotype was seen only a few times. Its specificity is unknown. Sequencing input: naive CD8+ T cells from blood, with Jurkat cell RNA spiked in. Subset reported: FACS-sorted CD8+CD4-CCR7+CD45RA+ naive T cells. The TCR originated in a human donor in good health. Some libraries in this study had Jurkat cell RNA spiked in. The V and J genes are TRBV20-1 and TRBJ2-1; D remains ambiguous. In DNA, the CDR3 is TGCAGTGCTAGAGAGGCCGGATACAATGAGCAGTTCTTC. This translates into CSAREAGYNEQFF.